This T cell receptor (beta chain) was retrieved from a study of T-cell memory formation after mild COVID-19. Study overall: The study found TCR clusters largely donor specific.

There are many counts of this clonotype. Antigen unknown. The junction and the germline gene differ at one end; a read error may be behind it. Findings and caveats of the study: Cross-reactive memory apparently joined, as some responding clones appeared in pre-infection memory.

With constant-segment primers, 5'RACE yielded cDNA libraries of TCR alpha and TCR beta that carried sample barcodes and UMIs. TCRdb analysed the 5' RACE reads with MiXCR anew, one entry per CDR3 protein. Altogether fewer than 250,000 distinct CDR3 sequences are present, over 9.5% being singletons, with the ten largest covering less than 4%. The sample consisted of PBMCs or a T cell subset sorted from them (not recorded which). The TCR was taken from a young man who had mild COVID-19 (a few samples of this study predate the infection). Cell type and time point are not known.

As DNA, the CDR3 is TGTGCCAGCAGCCTAGCCGCCGGGGGAAAACTGTTTTTT. Its protein product is CASSLAAGGKLFF. The V and J genes are TRBV7-9 and TRBJ1-4, with D possibly being TRBD1 (5 bases). Germline-derived CDR1 and CDR2 are SEHNR and FQNEAQ (reference sequence). The CDR3 runs 13 residues.